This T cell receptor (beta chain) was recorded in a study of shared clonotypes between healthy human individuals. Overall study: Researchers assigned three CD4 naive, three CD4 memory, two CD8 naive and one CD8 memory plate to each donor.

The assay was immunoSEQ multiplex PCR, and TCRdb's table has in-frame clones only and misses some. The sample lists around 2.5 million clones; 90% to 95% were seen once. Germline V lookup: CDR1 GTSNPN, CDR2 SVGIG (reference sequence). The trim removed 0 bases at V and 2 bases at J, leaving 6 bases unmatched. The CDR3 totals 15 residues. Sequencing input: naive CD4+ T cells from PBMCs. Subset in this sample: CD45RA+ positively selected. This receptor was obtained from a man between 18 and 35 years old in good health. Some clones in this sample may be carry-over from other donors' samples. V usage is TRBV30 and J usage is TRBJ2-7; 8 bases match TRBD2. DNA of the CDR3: TGTGCCTGGAGTGTAGGCGGGGGGCCTACCTACGAGCAGTACTTC. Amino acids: CAWSVGGGPTYEQYF. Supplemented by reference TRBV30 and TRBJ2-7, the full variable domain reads SQTIHQWPATLVQPVGSPLSLECTVEGTSNPNLYWYRQAAGRGLQLLFYSVGIGQISSEVPQNLSASRPQDRQFILSSKKLLLSDSGFYLCAWSVGGGPTYEQYFGPGTRLTVT.